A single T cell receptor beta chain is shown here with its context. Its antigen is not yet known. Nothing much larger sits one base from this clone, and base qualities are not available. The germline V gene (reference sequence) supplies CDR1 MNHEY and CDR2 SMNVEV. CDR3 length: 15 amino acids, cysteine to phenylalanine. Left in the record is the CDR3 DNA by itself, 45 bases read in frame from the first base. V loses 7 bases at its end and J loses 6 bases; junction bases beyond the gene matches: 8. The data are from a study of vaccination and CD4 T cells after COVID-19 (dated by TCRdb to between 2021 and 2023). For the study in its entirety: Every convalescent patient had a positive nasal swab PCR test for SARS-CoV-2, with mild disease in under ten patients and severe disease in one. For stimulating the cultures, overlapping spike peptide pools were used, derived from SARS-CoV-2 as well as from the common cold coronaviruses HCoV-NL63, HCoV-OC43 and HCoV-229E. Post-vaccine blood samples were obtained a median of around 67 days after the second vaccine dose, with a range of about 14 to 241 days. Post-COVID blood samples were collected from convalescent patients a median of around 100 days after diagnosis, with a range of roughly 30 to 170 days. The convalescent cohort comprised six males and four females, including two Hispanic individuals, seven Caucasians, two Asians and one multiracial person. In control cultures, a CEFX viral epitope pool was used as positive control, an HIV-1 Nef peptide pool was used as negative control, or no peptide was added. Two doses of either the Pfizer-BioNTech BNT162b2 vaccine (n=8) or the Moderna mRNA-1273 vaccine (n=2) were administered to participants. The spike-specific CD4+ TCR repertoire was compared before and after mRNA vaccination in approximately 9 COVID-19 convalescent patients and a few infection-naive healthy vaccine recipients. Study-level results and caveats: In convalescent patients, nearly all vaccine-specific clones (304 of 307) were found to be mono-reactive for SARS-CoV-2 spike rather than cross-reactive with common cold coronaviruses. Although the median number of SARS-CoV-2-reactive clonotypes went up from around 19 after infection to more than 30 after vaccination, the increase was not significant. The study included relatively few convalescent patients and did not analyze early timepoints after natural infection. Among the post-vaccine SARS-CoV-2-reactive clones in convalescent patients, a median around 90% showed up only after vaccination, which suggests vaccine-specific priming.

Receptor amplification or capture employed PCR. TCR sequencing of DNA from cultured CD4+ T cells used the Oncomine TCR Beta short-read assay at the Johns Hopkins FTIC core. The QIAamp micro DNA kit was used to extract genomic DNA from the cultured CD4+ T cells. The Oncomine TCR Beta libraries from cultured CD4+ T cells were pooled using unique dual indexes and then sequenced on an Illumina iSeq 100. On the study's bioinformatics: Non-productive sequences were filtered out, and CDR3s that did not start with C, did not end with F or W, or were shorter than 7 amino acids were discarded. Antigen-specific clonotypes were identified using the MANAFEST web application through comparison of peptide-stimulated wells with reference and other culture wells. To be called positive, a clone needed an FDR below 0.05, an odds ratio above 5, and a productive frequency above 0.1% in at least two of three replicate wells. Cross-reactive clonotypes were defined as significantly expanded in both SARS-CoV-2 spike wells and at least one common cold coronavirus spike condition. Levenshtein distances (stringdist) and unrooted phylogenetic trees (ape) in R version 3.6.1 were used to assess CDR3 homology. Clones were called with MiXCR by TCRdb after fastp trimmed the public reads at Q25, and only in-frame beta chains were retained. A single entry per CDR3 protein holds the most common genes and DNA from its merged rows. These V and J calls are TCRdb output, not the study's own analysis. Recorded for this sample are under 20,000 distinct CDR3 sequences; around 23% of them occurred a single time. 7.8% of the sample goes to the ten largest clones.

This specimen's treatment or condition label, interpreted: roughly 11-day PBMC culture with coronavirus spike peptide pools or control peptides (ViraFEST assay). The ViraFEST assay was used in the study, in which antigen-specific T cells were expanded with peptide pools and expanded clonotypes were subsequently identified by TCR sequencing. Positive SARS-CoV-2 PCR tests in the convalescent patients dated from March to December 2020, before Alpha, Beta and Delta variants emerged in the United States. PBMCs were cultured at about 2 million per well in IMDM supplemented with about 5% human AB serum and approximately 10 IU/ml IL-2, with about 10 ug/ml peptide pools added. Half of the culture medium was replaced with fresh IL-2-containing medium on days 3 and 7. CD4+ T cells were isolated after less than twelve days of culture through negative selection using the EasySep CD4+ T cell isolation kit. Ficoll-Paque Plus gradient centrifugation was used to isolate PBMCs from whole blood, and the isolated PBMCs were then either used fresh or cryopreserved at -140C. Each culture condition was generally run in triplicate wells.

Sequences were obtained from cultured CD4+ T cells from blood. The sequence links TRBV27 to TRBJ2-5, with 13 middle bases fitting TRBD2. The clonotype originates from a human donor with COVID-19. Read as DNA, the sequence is TGTGCCAGCACCTCGACTAGCGGGGGGCGGAAGACCCAGTACTTC. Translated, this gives CASTSTSGGRKTQYF.